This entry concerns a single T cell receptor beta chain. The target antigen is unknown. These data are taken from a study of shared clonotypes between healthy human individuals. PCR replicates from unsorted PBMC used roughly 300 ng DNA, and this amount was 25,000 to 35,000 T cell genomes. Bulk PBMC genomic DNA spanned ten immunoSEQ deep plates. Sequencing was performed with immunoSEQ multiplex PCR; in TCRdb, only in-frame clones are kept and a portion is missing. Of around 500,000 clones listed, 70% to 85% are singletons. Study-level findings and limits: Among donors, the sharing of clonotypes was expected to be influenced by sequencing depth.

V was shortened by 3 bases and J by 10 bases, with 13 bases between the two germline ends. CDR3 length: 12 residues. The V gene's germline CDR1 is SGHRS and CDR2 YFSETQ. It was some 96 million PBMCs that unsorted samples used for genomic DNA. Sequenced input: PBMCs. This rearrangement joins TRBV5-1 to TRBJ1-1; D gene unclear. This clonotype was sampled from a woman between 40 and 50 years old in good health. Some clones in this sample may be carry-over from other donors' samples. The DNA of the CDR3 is TGCGCCAGCAGCTCCGAAGCGGGAGGAGCTTTCTTT. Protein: CASSSEAGGAFF.